The present T cell receptor (beta chain) was sequenced within a study of OX40 agonist ivuxolimab in advanced cancers. Looking at the study overall: It was ivuxolimab, an agonistic anti-OX40 (CD134) antibody, that patients were treated with. Eligibility admitted prior anti-PD-1, anti-PD-L1 or anti-CTLA-4 therapy; roughly 40% had some.

Study conclusions and caveats: What antigens the expanded peripheral T cells recognized was never established.

The count of this clone is one. Its antigen is currently unknown. Systemic immunosuppression or autoimmune disease history was grounds to exclude patients. The ends were cut back, 2 bases at V and 5 bases at J, with 10 bases in the middle. CDR1 and CDR2 from the germline V gene are SGHVS and FQNEAQ. The CDR3 consists of 14 residues. The protocol was immunoSEQ multiplex PCR, while the TCRdb copy is restricted to in-frame clones and leaves out a portion. The table has around 77,000 clones, over 85% seen once. The source material was CD4+ or CD8+ T cells sorted from blood, sampled in a trial of the OX40 agonist ivuxolimab. The rearrangement uses TRBV7-8 and TRBJ1-5; weak D call: TRBD1 (5 bases). This TCR was recovered from an adult with an advanced solid tumor such as melanoma, head and neck, liver or kidney cancer. CDR3 protein: CASSLRGIDQPQHF. CDR3 DNA: TGTGCCAGCAGCTTAAGGGGCATAGATCAGCCCCAGCATTTT.